The clone carrying this T cell receptor beta chain turned up a few times. V was pared by 6 bases and J by 0 bases, with 2 bases of the junction left unmatched. The CDR3 totals 14 residues. CDR1 and CDR2 (germline): KGHDR, SFDVKD. These data belong to a study of identical twins. TCRdb recomputed calls from the 5' RACE reads with MiXCR, one row per CDR3 protein. The table has some 1,700,000 distinct CDR3 sequences, about 31% seen once. All donors comprised healthy Caucasians. This clonotype was sampled from a newborn girl in good health. Material for sequencing was cord blood. The rearrangement uses TRBV24-1 and TRBJ2-5; TRBD2 aligns across 8 bases. The CDR3: CATSPGGYQETQYF. The CDR3 DNA reads TGTGCCACCAGTCCGGGAGGGTACCAAGAGACCCAGTACTTC.